The present T cell receptor (beta chain) was sequenced within a study of T cells in Graves' hyperthyroidism and ophthalmopathy (dated by TCRdb to between 2018 and 2021). For context, the study as a whole: Peripheral blood samples were taken at the time of initial diagnosis, prior to any treatment. To identify TCR V-J signatures that set the groups apart, the researchers used a discovery cohort of approximately 98 patients, made up of 40 to 45 with Graves' ophthalmopathy and 57 with stable Graves' hyperthyroidism. Prospective prediction of ophthalmopathy was tested in an independent validation cohort consisting of some 19 hyperthyroidism patients and 15 or so patients who later progressed to ophthalmopathy. The 85 to 100 discovery patients were randomly split 7:3 into training and test sets. In addition, the study compared T-cell repertoires in thyroid tissue and in blood from several Graves' hyperthyroidism patients. Following sampling, methimazole starting at 30 mg daily was given to hyperthyroidism patients, and high-dose intravenous methylprednisolone was given to ophthalmopathy patients. The paper describes TCR Vbeta CDR3 sequencing of around 140 peripheral blood samples, made up of 43 ophthalmopathy patients, 70 to 75 hyperthyroidism patients and around 17 progressor patients.

TCR beta CDR3 regions were amplified from RNA transcripts. For the first round of RT-PCR on the TCR CDR3, the HTBI primer set was used together with the Qiagen OneStep RT-PCR kit. Libraries were constructed in a second round of multiplex PCR, after which size selection and purification were performed. Sequencing of the libraries was done on an Illumina HiSeq2000 using paired-end 100 bp reads. Processing in the source paper ran as follows. SOAPnuke was used to process the raw data, throwing out any read that contained adapters or uncalled bases, had a mean Phred below 15, or lacked an exact constant-primer or identifier match. COPE v1.2.5 was used to merge high-quality paired reads, and clonotypes were defined as unique nucleotide sequences. MiTCR v1.1 was used to align clonotypes to the IMGT TRBV, TRBD and TRBJ reference segments. Analysis was restricted to V-J combinations with a frequency above 0.0001, which covered roughly 99% of repertoires. A TCS score was defined as the ratio between F50 (clonal expansion) and ExV (chaos), using BLOSUM62-based TCRdist between CDR3 peptides within each V-J. Welch's t-statistics and random forest reduced roughly 540 V-J features to roughly 13, which were used in a naive Bayes classifier (R e1071). Thyroid-blood repertoire similarity was quantified with the Morisita-Horn index. Using fastp trimming at Q25 and MiXCR clonotype assembly, TCRdb reanalyzed the public sequencing data and kept in-frame beta chains. All rows with the same CDR3 protein become a single entry with the most common DNA and genes. TCRdb, not the authors, supplied the V and J calls. Counted in this sample were around 100,000 distinct CDR3 sequences; less than 55% of them appeared once. The top ten constitute about 25% of the sample.

This clonotype was detected many times. No antigen is known for it. No much larger clone exists at a distance of one base, and base qualities are not known. Taken from the germline V gene (reference sequence), the CDR1 and CDR2 loops are PRHDT and FYEKMQ. Trimming at the junction amounts to 5 bases on V and 0 bases on J, and the germline ends lie 17 bases apart. Including cysteine and phenylalanine, the CDR3 has 18 amino acids. The CDR3 DNA has 54 bases and is translated from base 1. On the study overall, not on this receptor specifically: In validation, the model predicted progression to ophthalmopathy with over 65% sensitivity and roughly 72% specificity, a median of 6.5 months before onset. Blood samples also contained most of the expanded thyroid clonotypes (frequency above 0.001), which suggests that blood repertoires may reflect thyroid immune responses. Sample size was not statistically predetermined, and investigators were not blinded to group allocation. A model built on a 13 V-J signature distinguished ophthalmopathy from stable hyperthyroidism, reaching roughly 88% sensitivity and under 84% specificity in cross-validation and 80%/75% in testing.

Stable Graves' hyperthyroidism was defined as no progression to ophthalmopathy during 18 months of follow-up. Hyperthyroidism patients were newly diagnosed, had a disease duration of under 2 months, and were aged 18 to 65 years. Any patient with an uncontrolled infection, another autoimmune disease, pregnancy or lactation was excluded. Clinical symptoms, serum thyroxine and TRAb, thyroid ultrasound, and orbital computed tomography formed the basis for the diagnoses. Ficoll-Paque density gradient centrifugation was used to isolate PBMCs from about 9 ml of fresh peripheral blood. Total RNA was extracted using Trizol reagent, and RNA quality was assessed on an Agilent 2100 Bioanalyzer.

Recombination connected TRBV13 to TRBJ2-6; the D gene assignment is ambiguous. This TCR was recovered from a man aged 40-49 years with Graves' hyperthyroidism. The specimen sequenced was blood. The bases read TGTGCCAGCAGCCAAATTATTAGCCGCAGCTCTGGGGCCAACGTCCTGACTTTC. Its product reads: CASSQIISRSSGANVLTF.